The rows below give T cell receptor beta chains drawn from one sample of a study of blood T cell repertoires in COVID-19. Method: immunoSEQ multiplex PCR; TCRdb's copy keeps in-frame clones and lacks some. The table has tens of thousands of clones, approximately 75% seen once. Sequenced sample: peripheral blood. The receptor source for this set is a woman between 65 and 79 years old with COVID-19, enrolled during active disease. Each CDR3 is given with its conserved first and last residue. A D gene is named only where the DNA matches it firmly. Rows may omit the clone size; those that give it use once, few, many or a size class.

J gene,D gene,clone size,V gene,CDR3 protein,CDR3 DNA
TRBJ2-7,.,.,TRBV5-1,CASSLNGDTSYEQYF,TGCGCCAGCAGCTTGAATGGGGACACTTCCTACGAGCAGTACTTC
TRBJ1-4,TRBD1,.,TRBV5-1,CASSLGDSGNEKLFF,TGCGCCAGCAGCTTGGGGGACAGCGGGAATGAAAAACTGTTTTTT
TRBJ2-2,TRBD2,.,TRBV11-2,CASSSRGANTGELFF,TGTGCCAGCAGCTCGCGGGGGGCGAACACCGGGGAGCTGTTTTTT
TRBJ1-3,TRBD1,once,TRBV7-8,CASSLGQLTSGNTIYF,TGTGCCAGCAGCCTGGGACAGCTTACCTCTGGAAACACCATATATTTT
TRBJ2-2,.,.,TRBV19,CASSNYRDTGELFF,TGTGCCAGTAGTAACTACAGGGACACCGGGGAGCTGTTTTTT
TRBJ2-3,TRBD2,.,TRBV5-1,CASSFSGRTTDTQYF,TGCGCCAGCAGCTTTAGCGGGAGGACCACAGATACGCAGTATTTT
TRBJ2-1,TRBD1,.,TRBV28,CASSDRGILNEQFF,TGTGCCAGCAGCGACAGGGGAATACTCAATGAGCAGTTCTTC
TRBJ1-2,.,.,TRBV10-2,CASSVGARSNYGYTF,TGCGCCAGCAGTGTGGGGGCCCGGTCTAACTATGGCTACACCTTC
TRBJ2-1,.,.,TRBV6-5,CASSYAQGERYNEQFF,TGTGCCAGCAGTTACGCCCAGGGCGAACGGTACAATGAGCAGTTCTTC
TRBJ1-2,.,.,TRBV29-1,CSFASPNYGYTF,TGCAGCTTTGCTAGCCCAAACTATGGCTACACCTTC
TRBJ2-3,TRBD2,few,TRBV4-2,CASSQDAPGLAGGRDTQYF,TGTGCCAGCAGCCAAGACGCTCCCGGACTAGCGGGGGGCCGGGATACGCAGTATTTT
TRBJ1-5,TRBD1,.,TRBV19,CASSVGQFNQPQHF,TGTGCCAGTAGTGTGGGACAGTTCAATCAGCCCCAGCATTTT
TRBJ2-1,.,.,TRBV6-2/TRBV6-3,CASSLASGTNEQFF,TGTGCCAGCAGTCTAGCGTCTGGAACCAATGAGCAGTTCTTC
TRBJ2-6,.,few,TRBV29-1,CSVIGAPSGANVLTF,TGCAGCGTTATTGGGGCTCCTTCTGGGGCCAACGTCCTGACTTTC
TRBJ2-1,.,once,TRBV5-1,CASSVDPAGEQFF,TGCGCCAGCAGCGTGGACCCCGCCGGTGAGCAGTTCTTC
TRBJ2-1,.,.,TRBV3-1/TRBV3-2,CASSQSGGQGGEQFF,TGTGCCAGCAGCCAAAGCGGGGGCCAGGGGGGTGAGCAGTTCTTC
TRBJ2-1,TRBD2,few,TRBV9,CASSVEGRGSYNEQFF,TGTGCCAGCAGCGTAGAAGGGCGGGGGTCCTACAATGAGCAGTTCTTC
TRBJ1-2,TRBD1,.,TRBV6-1,CASSEQGQGAGYTF,TGTGCCAGCAGTGAACAGGGACAGGGCGCGGGCTACACCTTC
TRBJ1-6,.,.,TRBV7-2,CASSSTESPLHF,TGTGCCAGCAGCTCGACAGAATCACCCCTCCACTTT
TRBJ1-1,TRBD1,.,TRBV5-3,CARSYRTGGVDTEAFF,TGTGCCAGAAGCTACAGGACAGGGGGAGTAGACACTGAAGCTTTCTTT
TRBJ1-1,TRBD1,.,TRBV29-1,CSGTGRGFMNTEAFF,TGCAGCGGGACAGGGAGGGGATTCATGAACACTGAAGCTTTCTTT
TRBJ2-3,.,.,TRBV6-2/TRBV6-3,CASSFQGQDTQYF,TGTGCCAGCAGTTTCCAGGGACAAGATACGCAGTATTTT
TRBJ1-3,TRBD1,.,TRBV9,CASSVGDSHSGNTIYF,TGTGCCAGCAGCGTAGGGGACAGCCACTCTGGAAACACCATATATTTT
TRBJ2-3,TRBD2,.,TRBV9,CASSVSGRASTDTQYF,TGTGCCAGCAGCGTGAGTGGGAGGGCCAGCACAGATACGCAGTATTTT
TRBJ1-5,TRBD1,.,TRBV6-4,CASRGDRGRGSNQPQHF,TGTGCCAGCAGGGGGGACAGGGGACGGGGTAGCAATCAGCCCCAGCATTTT
TRBJ2-7,.,.,TRBV7-6,CASSLAQGYEQYF,TGTGCCAGCAGCTTAGCACAGGGCTACGAGCAGTACTTC
TRBJ2-1,.,.,TRBV28,CASTRDSRGYNEQFF,TGTGCCAGCACCCGGGACAGTCGGGGGTACAATGAGCAGTTCTTC
TRBJ2-1,.,.,TRBV7-2,CASRGDSTYNEQFF,TGTGCCAGCCGAGGCGACTCGACCTACAATGAGCAGTTCTTC
TRBJ2-2,.,.,TRBV27,CASSLKARAGNTGELFF,TGTGCCAGCAGTCTCAAGGCACGAGCGGGCAACACCGGGGAGCTGTTTTTT